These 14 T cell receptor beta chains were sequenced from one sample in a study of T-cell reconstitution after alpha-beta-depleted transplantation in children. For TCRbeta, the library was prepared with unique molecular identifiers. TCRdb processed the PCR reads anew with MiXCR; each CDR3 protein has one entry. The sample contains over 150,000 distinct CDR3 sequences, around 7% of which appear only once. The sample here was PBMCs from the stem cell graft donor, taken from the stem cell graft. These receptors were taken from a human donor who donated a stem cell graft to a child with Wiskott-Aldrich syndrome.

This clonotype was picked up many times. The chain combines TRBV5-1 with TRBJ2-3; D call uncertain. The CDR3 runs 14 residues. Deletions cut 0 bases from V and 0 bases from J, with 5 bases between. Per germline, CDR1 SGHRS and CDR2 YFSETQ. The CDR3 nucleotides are TGCGCCAGCAGCTTGGACAGCAGCACAGATACGCAGTATTTT. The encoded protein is CASSLDSSTDTQYF.

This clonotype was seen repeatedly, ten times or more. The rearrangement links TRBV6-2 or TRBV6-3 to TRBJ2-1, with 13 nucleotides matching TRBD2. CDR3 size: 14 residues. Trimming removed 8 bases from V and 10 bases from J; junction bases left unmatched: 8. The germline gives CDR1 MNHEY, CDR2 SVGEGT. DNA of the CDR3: TGTGCCAGCTCGGGACTAGCGGGATCAGGGGAGCAGTTCTTC. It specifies CASSGLAGSGEQFF.

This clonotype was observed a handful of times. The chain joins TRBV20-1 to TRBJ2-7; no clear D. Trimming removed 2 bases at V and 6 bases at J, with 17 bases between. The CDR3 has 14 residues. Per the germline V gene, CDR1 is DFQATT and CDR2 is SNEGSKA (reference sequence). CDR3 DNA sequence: TGCAGTGCTAGACCTTATACAACAGTCGCCGAGCAGTACTTC. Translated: CSARPYTTVAEQYF.

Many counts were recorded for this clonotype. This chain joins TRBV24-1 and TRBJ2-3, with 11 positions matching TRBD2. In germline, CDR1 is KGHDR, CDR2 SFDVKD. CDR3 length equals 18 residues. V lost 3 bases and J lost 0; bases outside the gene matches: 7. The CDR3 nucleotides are TGTGCCACCAGTGATACAGCCGGGACTAGCGGTAGCACAGATACGCAGTATTTT. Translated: CATSDTAGTSGSTDTQYF.

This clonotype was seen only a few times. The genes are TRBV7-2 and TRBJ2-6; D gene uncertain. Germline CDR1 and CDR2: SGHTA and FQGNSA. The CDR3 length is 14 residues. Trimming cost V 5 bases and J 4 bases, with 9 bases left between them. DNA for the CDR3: TGTGCCAGCAGCCCCCACAGAGGGGCCAACGTCCTGACTTTC. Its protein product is CASSPHRGANVLTF.

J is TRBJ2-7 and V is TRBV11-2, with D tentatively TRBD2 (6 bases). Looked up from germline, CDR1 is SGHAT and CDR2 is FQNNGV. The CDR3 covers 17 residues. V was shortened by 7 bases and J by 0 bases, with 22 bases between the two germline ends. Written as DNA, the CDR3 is TGTGCCAGCACCCTTTACTCTGGCGGGGCCCTCTCCTACGAGCAGTACTTC. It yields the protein CASTLYSGGALSYEQYF.

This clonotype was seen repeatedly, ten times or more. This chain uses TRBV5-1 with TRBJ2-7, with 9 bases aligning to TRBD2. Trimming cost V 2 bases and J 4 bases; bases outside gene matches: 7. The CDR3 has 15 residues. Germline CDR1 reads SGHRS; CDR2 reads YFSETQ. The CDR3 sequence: CASSLATSGRYEQYF. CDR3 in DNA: TGCGCCAGCAGCTTAGCAACTAGCGGGCGGTACGAGCAGTACTTC.

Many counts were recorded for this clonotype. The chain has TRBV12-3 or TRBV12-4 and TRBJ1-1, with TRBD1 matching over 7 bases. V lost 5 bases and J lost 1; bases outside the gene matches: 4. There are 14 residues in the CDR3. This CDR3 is CASSIWTGNTEAFF. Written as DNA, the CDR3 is TGTGCCAGCAGTATATGGACAGGGAACACTGAAGCTTTCTTT.

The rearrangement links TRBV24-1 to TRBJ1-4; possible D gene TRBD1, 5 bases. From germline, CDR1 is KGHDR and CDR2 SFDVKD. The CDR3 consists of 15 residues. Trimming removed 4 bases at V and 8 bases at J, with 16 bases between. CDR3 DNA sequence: TGTGCCACCAGTGACCGGGACGGAGAGGCAGAAAAACTGTTTTTT. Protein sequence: CATSDRDGEAEKLFF.

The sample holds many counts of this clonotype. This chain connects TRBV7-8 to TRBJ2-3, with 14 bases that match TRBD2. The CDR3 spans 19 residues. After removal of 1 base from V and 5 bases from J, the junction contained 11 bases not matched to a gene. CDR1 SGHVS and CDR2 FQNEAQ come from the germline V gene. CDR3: CASSLGRLAGGPKGDTQYF. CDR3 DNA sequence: TGTGCCAGCAGCTTAGGCCGACTAGCGGGGGGGCCAAAGGGAGATACGCAGTATTTT.

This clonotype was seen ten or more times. Here the CDR3 DNA reads TGCAGTGCTACGTCGGAGCGGGAGCCCTACGAGCAGTACTTC. It yields the protein CSATSEREPYEQYF. The V call is TRBV20-1, the J call TRBJ2-7; the match to TRBD2 covers 8 bases. Per germline, CDR1 DFQATT and CDR2 SNEGSKA (reference sequence). CDR3 length equals 14 residues. The V segment lost 4 bases and the J segment 2 bases; nucleotides outside the gene matches: 7.

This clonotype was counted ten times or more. The DNA of the CDR3 is TGTGCCAGCAGCTACCAGGAGTCCTCCTACGAGCAGTACTTC. It codes for CASSYQESSYEQYF. The chain employs TRBV7-9 and TRBJ2-7; D gene ambiguous. Germline V CDR1 and CDR2: SEHNR, FQNEAQ (reference sequence). This CDR3 comprises 14 residues. The V and J ends lost 4 bases and 0 bases respectively, with 10 bases between them.

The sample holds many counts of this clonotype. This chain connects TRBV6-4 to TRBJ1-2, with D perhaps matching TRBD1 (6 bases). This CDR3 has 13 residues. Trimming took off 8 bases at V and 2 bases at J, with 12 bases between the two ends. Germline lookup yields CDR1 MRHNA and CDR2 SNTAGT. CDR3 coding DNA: TGTGCCAGCCGCCGGGGGCCCAACTATGGCTACACCTTC. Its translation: CASRRGPNYGYTF.

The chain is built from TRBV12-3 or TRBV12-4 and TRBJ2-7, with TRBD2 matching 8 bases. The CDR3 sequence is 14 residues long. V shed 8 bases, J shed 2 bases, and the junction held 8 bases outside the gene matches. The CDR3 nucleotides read TGTGCCAGCGTAAACCAGCGGGAGACCTACGAGCAGTACTTC. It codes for CASVNQRETYEQYF.